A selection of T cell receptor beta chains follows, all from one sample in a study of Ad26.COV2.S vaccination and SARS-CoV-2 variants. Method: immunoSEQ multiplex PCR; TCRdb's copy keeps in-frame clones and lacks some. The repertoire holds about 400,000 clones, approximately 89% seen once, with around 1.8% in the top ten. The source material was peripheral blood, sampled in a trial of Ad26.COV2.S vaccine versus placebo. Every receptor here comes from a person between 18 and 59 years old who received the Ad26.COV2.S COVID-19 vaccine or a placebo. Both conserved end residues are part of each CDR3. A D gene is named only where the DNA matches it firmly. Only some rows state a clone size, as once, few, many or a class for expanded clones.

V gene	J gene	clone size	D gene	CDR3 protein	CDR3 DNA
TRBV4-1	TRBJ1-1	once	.	CASRGGGGTEAFF	TGCGCCAGTCGAGGTGGGGGCGGCACTGAAGCTTTCTTT
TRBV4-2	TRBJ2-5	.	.	CASSQDSTLQETQYF	TGTGCCAGCAGCCAAGATAGTACCCTCCAAGAGACCCAGTACTTC
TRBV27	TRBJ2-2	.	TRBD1	CASSPEQGFAGELFF	TGTGCCAGCAGTCCAGAACAGGGGTTTGCCGGGGAGCTGTTTTTT
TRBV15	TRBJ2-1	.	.	CATSRGAGSSNEQFF	TGTGCCACCAGCAGAGGGGCAGGGTCGAGCAATGAGCAGTTCTTC
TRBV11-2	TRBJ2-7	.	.	CASSLAQGYEQYF	TGTGCCAGCAGCTTAGCACAGGGCTACGAGCAGTACTTC
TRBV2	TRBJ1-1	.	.	CASRPTLVEAFF	TGTGCCAGCAGACCGACACTTGTCGAAGCTTTCTTT
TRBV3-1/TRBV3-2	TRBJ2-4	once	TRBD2	CASSHRSSGGLNIQYF	TGTGCCAGCAGCCACAGGTCTAGCGGGGGCTTAAACATTCAGTACTTC
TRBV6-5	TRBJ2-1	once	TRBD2	CASREAGGLYNEQFF	TGTGCCAGCAGGGAGGCGGGGGGCTTATACAATGAGCAGTTCTTC
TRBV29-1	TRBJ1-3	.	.	CSVDGSLSGNTIYF	TGCAGCGTTGACGGTTCCCTCTCTGGAAACACCATATATTTT
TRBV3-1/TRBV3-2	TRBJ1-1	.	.	CASSQGAGYVEAFF	TGTGCCAGCAGCCAAGGGGCAGGGTATGTTGAAGCTTTCTTT
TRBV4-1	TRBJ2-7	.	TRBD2	CASSPSAGPASYEQYF	TGCGCCAGCAGCCCTTCAGCGGGGCCGGCCTCCTACGAGCAGTACTTC
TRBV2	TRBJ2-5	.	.	CASSVQGLKTQYF	TGTGCCAGCAGTGTTCAGGGCTTAAAGACCCAGTACTTC
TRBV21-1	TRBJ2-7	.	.	CASSKRQGEPYEQYF	TGTGCCAGCAGCAAGAGGCAGGGGGAACCCTACGAGCAGTACTTC
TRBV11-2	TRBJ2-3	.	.	CASSLRTDLAQYF	TGTGCCAGCAGCCTCCGGACCGATTTGGCGCAGTATTTT
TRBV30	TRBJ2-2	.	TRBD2	CAFRTSGRPPNTGELFF	TGTGCCTTCCGGACTAGCGGGAGGCCCCCGAACACCGGGGAGCTGTTTTTT
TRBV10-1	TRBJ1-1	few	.	CASSESSGAFKEAFF	TGCGCCAGCAGTGAGTCGAGTGGGGCATTCAAGGAAGCTTTCTTT
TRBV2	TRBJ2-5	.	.	CASSSTNQETQYF	TGTGCCAGCAGTTCGACTAACCAAGAGACCCAGTACTTC
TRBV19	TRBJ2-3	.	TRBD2	CASSIVAGGGTGTDTQYF	TGTGCCAGTAGTATAGTGGCGGGAGGCGGTACGGGCACAGATACGCAGTATTTT
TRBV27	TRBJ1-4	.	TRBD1	CASSVWGQRNEKLFF	TGTGCCAGCTCCGTCTGGGGACAGAGGAATGAAAAACTGTTTTTT
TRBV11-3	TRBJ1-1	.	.	CASSSRQGDTEAFF	TGTGCCAGCAGCTCCCGGCAGGGAGACACTGAAGCTTTCTTT
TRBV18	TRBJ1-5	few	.	CASSRQVNQPQHF	TGTGCCAGCTCGCGACAGGTCAATCAGCCCCAGCATTTT
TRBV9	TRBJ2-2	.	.	CASSVGLAGRTGELFF	TGTGCCAGCAGCGTAGGTTTGGCAGGGAGGACCGGGGAGCTGTTTTTT
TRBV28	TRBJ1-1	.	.	CASSLWGGQGATEAFF	TGTGCCAGCAGTTTATGGGGGGGGCAGGGAGCCACTGAAGCTTTCTTT
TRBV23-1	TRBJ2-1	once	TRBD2	CASSHRTGLARNEQFF	TGCGCCAGCAGTCATAGAACGGGACTAGCTAGAAATGAGCAGTTCTTC
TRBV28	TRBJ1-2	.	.	CASTPIWGPNYGYTF	TGTGCCAGCACCCCGATTTGGGGGCCTAACTATGGCTACACCTTC
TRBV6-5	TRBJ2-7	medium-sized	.	CASTRSGEQYF	TGTGCCAGCACCCGTTCTGGCGAGCAGTACTTC
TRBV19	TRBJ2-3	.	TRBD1	CASHRGRGGTDTQYF	TGTGCCAGCCACAGGGGAAGGGGAGGCACAGATACGCAGTATTTT
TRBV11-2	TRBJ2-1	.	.	CASSFSEGWSGEQFF	TGTGCCAGCAGCTTTTCGGAGGGATGGTCCGGTGAGCAGTTCTTC
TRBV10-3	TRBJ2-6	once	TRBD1	CAIGEPDRAGANVLTF	TGTGCCATCGGGGAGCCCGACAGGGCTGGGGCCAACGTCCTGACTTTC
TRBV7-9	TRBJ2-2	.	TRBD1	CASSLEGGANTGELFF	TGTGCCAGCAGCTTAGAAGGGGGCGCGAACACCGGGGAGCTGTTTTTT
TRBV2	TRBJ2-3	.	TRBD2	CASSSGLAGGTDTQYF	TGTGCCAGCAGCTCCGGACTAGCGGGAGGCACAGATACGCAGTATTTT
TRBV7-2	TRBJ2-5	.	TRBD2	CASRRGRETQYF	TGTGCCAGCAGGCGCGGGAGGGAGACCCAGTACTTC
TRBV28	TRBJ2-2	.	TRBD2	CASSARTSLFTGELFF	TGTGCCAGCAGCGCCAGGACTAGTTTGTTCACCGGGGAGCTGTTTTTT
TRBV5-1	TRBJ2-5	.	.	CASSPGAGEETQYF	TGCGCCAGCAGCCCGGGGGCAGGGGAGGAGACCCAGTACTTC
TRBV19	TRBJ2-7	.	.	CASSWGYEQYF	TGTGCCAGTAGTTGGGGGTACGAGCAGTACTTC
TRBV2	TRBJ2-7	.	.	CASGQYEQYF	TGTGCCAGCGGCCAGTACGAGCAGTACTTC
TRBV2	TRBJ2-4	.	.	CASRAQFFATRSPLAKNIQYF	TGTGCCAGCAGGGCACAATTTTTTGCGACACGCAGTCCTCTAGCCAAAAACATTCAGTACTTC
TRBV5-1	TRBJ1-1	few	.	CASSSRTANTEAFF	TGCGCCAGCAGCTCCCGGACAGCGAACACTGAAGCTTTCTTT
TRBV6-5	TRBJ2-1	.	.	CASSFGSSYNEQFF	TGTGCCAGCAGTTTCGGTAGCTCCTACAATGAGCAGTTCTTC
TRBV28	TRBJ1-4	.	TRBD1	CASSLLVGTGAEKLFF	TGTGCCAGCAGTTTATTAGTAGGGACAGGGGCTGAAAAACTGTTTTTT
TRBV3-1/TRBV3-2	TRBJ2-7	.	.	CASMFQGTVEQYF	TGTGCCAGCATGTTTCAGGGGACTGTCGAGCAGTACTTC
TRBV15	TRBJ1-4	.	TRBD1	CATSPGTGGEKLFF	TGTGCCACCAGCCCCGGGACAGGTGGCGAAAAACTGTTTTTT
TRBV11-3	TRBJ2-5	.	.	CASSLGDQETQYF	TGTGCCAGCAGCCTCGGGGATCAAGAGACCCAGTACTTC
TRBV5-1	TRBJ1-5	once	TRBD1	CASSLGKGTGDFQPQHF	TGCGCCAGCAGCTTGGGGAAGGGGACAGGGGACTTTCAGCCCCAGCATTTT
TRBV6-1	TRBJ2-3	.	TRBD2	CASSAGTSASSTDTQYF	TGTGCCAGCAGTGCCGGGACTAGCGCCTCTAGCACAGATACGCAGTATTTT
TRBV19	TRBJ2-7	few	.	CASSPGQAYEQYF	TGTGCCAGTAGCCCCGGCCAGGCCTACGAGCAGTACTTC